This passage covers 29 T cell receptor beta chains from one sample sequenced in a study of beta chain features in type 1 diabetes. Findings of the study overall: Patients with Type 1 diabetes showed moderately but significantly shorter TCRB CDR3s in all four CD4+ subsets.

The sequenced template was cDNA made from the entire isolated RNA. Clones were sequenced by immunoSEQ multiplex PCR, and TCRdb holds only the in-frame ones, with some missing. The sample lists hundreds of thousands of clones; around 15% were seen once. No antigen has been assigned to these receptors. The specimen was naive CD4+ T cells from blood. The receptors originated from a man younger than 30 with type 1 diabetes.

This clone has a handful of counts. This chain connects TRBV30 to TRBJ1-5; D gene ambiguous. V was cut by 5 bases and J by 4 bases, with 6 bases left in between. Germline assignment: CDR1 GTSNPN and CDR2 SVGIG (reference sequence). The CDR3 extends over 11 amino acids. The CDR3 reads CAWGLNQPQHF. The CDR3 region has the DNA TGTGCCTGGGGCCTGAATCAGCCCCAGCATTTT.

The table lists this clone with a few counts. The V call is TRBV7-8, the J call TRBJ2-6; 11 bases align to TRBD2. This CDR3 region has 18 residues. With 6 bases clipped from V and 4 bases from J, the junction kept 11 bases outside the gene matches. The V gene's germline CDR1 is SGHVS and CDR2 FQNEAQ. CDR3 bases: TGTGCCAGCAGTGATCTGGTACTAGCGGGAGCCGGGGCCAACGTCCTGACTTTC. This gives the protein CASSDLVLAGAGANVLTF.

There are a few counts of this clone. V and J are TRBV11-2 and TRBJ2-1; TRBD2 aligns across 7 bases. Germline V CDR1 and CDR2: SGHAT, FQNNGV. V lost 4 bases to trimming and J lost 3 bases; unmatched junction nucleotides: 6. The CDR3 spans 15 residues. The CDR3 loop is CASSSRSGNYNEQFF. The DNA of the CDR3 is TGTGCCAGCAGCTCCCGCAGCGGGAACTACAATGAGCAGTTCTTC. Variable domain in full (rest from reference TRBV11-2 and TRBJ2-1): EAGVAQSPRYKIIEKRQSVAFWCNPISGHATLYWYQQILGQGPKLLIQFQNNGVVDDSQLPKDRFSAERLKGVDSTLKIQPAKLEDSAVYLCASSSRSGNYNEQFFGPGTRLTVL.

The chain's CDR3 is CASSLFAGDTEAFF. As DNA, the CDR3 is TGTGCCAGCAGCTTATTTGCGGGGGACACTGAAGCTTTCTTT. The gene calls are TRBV7-9 and TRBJ1-1, with D maybe TRBD1 (5 bases). Germline values: CDR1 SEHNR, CDR2 FQNEAQ (reference sequence). V dropped 2 bases and J dropped 3 bases, with 10 bases sitting between them. There are 14 residues in the CDR3. Full variable domain (outside the CDR3, taken from reference TRBV7-9 and TRBJ1-1): DTGVSQNPRHKITKRGQNVTFRCDPISEHNRLYWYRQTLGQGPEFLTYFQNEAQLEKSRLLSDRFSAERPKGSFSTLEIQRTEQGDSAMYLCASSLFAGDTEAFFGQGTRLTVV.

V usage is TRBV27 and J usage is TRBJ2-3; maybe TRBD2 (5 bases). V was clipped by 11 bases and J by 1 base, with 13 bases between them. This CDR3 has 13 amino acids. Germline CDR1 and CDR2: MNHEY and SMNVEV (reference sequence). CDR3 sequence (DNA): TGTGCCGCCCGGGGTAGCGGCACAGATACGCAGTATTTT. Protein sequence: CAARGSGTDTQYF.

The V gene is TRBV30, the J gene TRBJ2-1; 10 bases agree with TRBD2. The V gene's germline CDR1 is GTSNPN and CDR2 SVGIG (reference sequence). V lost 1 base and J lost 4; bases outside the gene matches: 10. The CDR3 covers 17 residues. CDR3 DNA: TGTGCCTGGAGTGGGATGGGGACTAGCGAAACTTACAATGAGCAGTTCTTC. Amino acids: CAWSGMGTSETYNEQFF.

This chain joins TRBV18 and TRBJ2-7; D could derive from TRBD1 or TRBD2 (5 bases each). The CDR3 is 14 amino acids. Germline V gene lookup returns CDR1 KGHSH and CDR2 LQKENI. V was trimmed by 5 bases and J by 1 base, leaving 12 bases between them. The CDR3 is CASSSRDGSYEQYF. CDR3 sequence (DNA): TGTGCCAGCTCATCCCGGGACGGATCCTACGAGCAGTACTTC.

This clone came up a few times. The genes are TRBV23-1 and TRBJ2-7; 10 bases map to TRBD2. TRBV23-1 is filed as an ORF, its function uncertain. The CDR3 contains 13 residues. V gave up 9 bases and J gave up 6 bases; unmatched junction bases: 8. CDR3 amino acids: CASLTSGYCEQYF. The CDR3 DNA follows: TGCGCCAGTCTGACTAGCGGGTATTGCGAGCAGTACTTC.

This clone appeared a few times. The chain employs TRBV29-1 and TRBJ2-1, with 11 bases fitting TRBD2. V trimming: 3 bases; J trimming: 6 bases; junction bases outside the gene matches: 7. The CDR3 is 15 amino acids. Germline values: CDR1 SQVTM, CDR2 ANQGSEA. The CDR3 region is CSVDRNSGGGNEQFF. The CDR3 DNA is TGCAGCGTTGACCGGAATAGCGGGGGGGGCAATGAGCAGTTCTTC.

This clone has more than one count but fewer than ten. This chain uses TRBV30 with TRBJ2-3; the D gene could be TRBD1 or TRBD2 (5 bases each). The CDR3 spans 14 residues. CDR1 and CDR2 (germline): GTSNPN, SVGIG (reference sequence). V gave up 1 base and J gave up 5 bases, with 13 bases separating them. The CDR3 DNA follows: TGTGCCTGGAGTGGAGGGATAAGGGGAGATACGCAGTATTTT. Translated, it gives CAWSGGIRGDTQYF.

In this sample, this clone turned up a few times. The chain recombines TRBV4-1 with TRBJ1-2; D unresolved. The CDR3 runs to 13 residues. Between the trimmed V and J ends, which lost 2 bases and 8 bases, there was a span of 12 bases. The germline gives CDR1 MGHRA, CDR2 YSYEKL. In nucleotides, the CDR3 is TGCGCCAGCAGCCAATGGGTCCAGGAGGGCTACACCTTC. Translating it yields CASSQWVQEGYTF.

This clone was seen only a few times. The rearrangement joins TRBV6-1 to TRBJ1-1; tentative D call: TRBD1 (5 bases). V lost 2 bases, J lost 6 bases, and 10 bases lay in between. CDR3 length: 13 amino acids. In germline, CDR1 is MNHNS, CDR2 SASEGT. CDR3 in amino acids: CASSELGVAEAFF. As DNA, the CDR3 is TGTGCCAGCAGTGAATTGGGGGTGGCTGAAGCTTTCTTT.

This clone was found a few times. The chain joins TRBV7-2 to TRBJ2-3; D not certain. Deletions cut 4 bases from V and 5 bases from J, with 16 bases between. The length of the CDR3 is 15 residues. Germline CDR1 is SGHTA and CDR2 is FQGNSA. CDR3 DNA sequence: TGTGCCAGCAGCTCGCCTAGGTCAAGGGTAGATACGCAGTATTTT. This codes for CASSSPRSRVDTQYF.

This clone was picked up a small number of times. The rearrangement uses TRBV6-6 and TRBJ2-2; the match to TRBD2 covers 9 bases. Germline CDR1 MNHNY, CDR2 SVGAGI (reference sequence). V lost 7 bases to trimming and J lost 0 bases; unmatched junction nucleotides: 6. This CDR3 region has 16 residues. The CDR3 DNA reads TGTGCCAGCACCAGCGGGAGGAGCGCGAACACCGGGGAGCTGTTTTTT. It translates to CASTSGRSANTGELFF.

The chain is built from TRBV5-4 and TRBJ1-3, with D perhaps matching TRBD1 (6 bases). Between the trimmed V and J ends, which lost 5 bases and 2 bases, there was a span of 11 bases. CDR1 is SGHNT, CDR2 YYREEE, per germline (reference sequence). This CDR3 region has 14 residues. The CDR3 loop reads CASRETGTGNTIYF. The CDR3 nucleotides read TGTGCCAGCAGGGAAACAGGGACTGGAAACACCATATATTTT.

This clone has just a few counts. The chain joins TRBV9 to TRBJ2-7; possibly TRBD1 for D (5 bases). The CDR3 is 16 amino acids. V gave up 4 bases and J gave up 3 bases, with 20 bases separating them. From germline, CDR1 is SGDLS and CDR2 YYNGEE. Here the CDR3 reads CASSPKLQGTYYEQYF. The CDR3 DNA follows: TGTGCCAGCAGCCCCAAACTTCAGGGAACCTACTACGAGCAGTACTTC.

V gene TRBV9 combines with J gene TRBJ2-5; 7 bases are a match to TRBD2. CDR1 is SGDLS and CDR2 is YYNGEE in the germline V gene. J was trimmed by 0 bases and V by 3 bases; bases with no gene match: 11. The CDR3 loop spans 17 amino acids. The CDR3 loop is CASSGSELAWYQETQYF. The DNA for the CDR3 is TGTGCCAGCAGCGGATCCGAACTAGCGTGGTACCAAGAGACCCAGTACTTC.

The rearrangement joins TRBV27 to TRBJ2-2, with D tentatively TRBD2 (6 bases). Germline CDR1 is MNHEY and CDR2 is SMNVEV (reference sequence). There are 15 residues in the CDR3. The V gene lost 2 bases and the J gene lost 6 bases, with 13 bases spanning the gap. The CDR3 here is CASSLAGRRAGELFF. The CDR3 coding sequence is TGTGCCAGCAGTTTAGCGGGCAGGAGGGCCGGGGAGCTGTTTTTT.

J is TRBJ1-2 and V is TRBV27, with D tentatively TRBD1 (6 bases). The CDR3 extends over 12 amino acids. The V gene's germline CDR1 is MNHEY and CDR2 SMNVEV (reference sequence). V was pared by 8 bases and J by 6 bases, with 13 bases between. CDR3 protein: CASGNRVHGYTF. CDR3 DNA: TGTGCCAGCGGTAACAGGGTGCATGGCTACACCTTC.

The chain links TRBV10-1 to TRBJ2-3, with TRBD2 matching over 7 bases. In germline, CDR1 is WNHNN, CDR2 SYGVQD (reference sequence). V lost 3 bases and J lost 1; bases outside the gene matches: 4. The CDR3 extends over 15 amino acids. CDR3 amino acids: CASSEAGFRTDTQYF. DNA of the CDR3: TGCGCCAGCAGTGAAGCGGGGTTCCGCACAGATACGCAGTATTTT.

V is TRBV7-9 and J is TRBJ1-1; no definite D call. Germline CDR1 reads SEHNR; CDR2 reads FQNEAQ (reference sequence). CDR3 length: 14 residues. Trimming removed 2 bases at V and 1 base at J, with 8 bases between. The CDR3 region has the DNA TGTGCCAGCAGCTTATGGGCCAAGAACACTGAAGCTTTCTTT. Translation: CASSLWAKNTEAFF.

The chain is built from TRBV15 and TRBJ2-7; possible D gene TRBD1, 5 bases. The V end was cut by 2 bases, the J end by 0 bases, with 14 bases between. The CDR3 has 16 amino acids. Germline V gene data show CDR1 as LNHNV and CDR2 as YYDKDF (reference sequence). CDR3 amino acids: CATSRRPGISSYEQYF. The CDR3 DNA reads TGTGCCACCAGCAGACGGCCAGGGATAAGCTCCTACGAGCAGTACTTC.

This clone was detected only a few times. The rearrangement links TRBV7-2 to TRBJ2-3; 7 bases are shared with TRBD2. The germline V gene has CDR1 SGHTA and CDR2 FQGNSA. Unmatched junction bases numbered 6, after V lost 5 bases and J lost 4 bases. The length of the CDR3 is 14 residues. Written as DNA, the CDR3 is TGTGCCAGCAGCCTAGGGGACTACTCAGATACGCAGTATTTT. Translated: CASSLGDYSDTQYF.

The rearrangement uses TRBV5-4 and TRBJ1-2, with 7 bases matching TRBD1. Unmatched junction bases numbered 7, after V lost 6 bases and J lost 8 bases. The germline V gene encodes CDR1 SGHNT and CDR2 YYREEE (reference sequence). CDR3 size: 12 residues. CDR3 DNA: TGTGCCAGCACCGGGACAGAGGGGGGCTACACCTTC. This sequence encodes CASTGTEGGYTF.

As DNA, the CDR3 is TGTGCCAGCTTTGCCCCTCAGCGGGAGGGCCACAATGAGCAGTTCTTC. This gives the protein CASFAPQREGHNEQFF. The rearrangement uses TRBV25-1 and TRBJ2-1, with 10 bases matching TRBD2. V was pared by 8 bases and J by 5 bases, with 12 bases of the junction left unmatched. CDR3 size: 16 residues. CDR1 and CDR2 from the germline V gene are MGHDK and SYGVNS.

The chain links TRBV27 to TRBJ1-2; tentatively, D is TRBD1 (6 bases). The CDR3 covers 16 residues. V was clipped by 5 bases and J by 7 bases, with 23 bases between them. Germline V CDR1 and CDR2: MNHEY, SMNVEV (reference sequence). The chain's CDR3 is CASSQPSGAPQGGYTF. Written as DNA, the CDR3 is TGTGCCAGCAGTCAACCATCAGGGGCCCCTCAGGGTGGCTACACCTTC.

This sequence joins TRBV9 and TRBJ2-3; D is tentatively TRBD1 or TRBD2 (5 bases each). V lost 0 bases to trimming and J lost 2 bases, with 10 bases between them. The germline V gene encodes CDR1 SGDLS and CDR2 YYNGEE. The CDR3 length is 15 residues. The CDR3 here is CASSVGSGPTDTQYF. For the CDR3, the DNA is TGTGCCAGCAGCGTAGGGTCGGGGCCCACAGATACGCAGTATTTT. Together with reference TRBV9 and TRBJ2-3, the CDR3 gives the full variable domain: DSGVTQTPKHLITATGQRVTLRCSPRSGDLSVYWYQQSLDQGLQFLIQYYNGEERAKGNILERFSAQQFPDLHSELNLSSLELGDSALYFCASSVGSGPTDTQYFGPGTRLTVL.

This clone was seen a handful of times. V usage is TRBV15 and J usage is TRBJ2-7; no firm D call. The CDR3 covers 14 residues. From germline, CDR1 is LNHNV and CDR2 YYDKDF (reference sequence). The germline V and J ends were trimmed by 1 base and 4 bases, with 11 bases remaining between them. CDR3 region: CATSRASGKYEQYF. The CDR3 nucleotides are TGTGCCACCAGCAGAGCCTCAGGAAAATACGAGCAGTACTTC.

CDR3 nucleotide sequence: TGTGCCTGGAGTATATTGCATATAACTGGGTATGGCTACACCTTC. It codes for CAWSILHITGYGYTF. V and J are TRBV30 and TRBJ1-2; D is unclear. Germline-derived CDR1 and CDR2 are GTSNPN and SVGIG (reference sequence). There are 15 residues in the CDR3. Trimming removed 2 bases from V and 5 bases from J, with 18 bases in between. Filled out from reference TRBV30 and TRBJ1-2, the complete variable domain reads SQTIHQWPATLVQPVGSPLSLECTVEGTSNPNLYWYRQAAGRGLQLLFYSVGIGQISSEVPQNLSASRPQDRQFILSSKKLLLSDSGFYLCAWSILHITGYGYTFGSGTRLTVV.